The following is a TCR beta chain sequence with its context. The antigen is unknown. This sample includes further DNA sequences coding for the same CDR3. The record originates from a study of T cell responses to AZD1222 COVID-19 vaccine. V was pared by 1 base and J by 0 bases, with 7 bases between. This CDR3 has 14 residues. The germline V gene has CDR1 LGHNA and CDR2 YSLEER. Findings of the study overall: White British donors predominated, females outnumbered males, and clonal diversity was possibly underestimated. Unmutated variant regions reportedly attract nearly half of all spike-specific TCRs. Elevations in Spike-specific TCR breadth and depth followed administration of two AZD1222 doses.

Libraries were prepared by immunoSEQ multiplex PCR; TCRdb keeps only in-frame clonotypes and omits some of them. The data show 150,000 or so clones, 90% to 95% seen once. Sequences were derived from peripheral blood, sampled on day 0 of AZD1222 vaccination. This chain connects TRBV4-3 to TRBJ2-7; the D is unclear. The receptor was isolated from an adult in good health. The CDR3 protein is CASSQAENSYEQYF. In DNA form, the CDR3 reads TGCGCCAGCAGCCAAGCAGAGAACTCCTACGAGCAGTACTTC.